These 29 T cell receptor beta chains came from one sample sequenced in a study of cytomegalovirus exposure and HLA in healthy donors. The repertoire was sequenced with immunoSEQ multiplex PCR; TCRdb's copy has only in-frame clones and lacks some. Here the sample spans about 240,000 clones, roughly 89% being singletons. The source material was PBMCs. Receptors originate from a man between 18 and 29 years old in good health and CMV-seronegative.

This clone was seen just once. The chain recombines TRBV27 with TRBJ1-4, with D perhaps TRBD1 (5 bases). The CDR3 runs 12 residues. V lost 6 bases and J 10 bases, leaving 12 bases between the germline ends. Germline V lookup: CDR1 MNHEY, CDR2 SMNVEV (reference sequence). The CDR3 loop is CASRNGRGKLFF. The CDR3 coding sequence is TGTGCCAGCAGGAACGGGAGGGGAAAACTGTTTTTT.

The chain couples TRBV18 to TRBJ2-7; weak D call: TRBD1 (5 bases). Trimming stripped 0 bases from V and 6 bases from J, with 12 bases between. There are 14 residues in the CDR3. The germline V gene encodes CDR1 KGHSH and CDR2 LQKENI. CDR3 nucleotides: TGTGCCAGCTCACCACCACCTGACAGACGCGAGCAGTACTTC. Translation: CASSPPPDRREQYF.

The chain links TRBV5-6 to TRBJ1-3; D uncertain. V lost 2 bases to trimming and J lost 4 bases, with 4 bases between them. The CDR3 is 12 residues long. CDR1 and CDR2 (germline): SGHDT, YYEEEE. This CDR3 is CASSFLGNTIYF. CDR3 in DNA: TGTGCCAGCAGCTTTTTAGGAAACACCATATATTTT. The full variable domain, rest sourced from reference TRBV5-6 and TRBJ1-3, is DAGVTQSPTHLIKTRGQQVTLRCSPKSGHDTVSWYQQALGQGPQFIFQYYEEEERQRGNFPDRFSGHQFPNYSSELNVNALLLGDSALYLCASSFLGNTIYFGEGSWLTVV.

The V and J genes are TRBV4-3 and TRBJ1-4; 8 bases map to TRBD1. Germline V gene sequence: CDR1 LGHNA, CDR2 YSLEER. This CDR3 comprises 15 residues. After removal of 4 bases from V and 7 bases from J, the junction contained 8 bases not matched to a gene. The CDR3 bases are TGCGCCAGCAGCCGGAGCGGACAGGGTAGTGAAAAACTGTTTTTT. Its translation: CASSRSGQGSEKLFF.

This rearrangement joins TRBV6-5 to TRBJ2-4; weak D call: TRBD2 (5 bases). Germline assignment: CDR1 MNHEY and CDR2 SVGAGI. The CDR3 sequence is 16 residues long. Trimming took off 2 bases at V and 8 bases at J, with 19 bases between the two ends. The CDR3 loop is CASSYVDAGREHIQYF. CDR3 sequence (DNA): TGTGCCAGCAGTTACGTCGACGCTGGTAGGGAGCACATTCAGTACTTC.

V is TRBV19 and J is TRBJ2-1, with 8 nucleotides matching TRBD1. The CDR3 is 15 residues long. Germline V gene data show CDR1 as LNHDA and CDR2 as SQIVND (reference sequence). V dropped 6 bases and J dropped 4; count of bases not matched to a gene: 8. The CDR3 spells CASRSGQGAYNEQFF. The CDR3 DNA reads TGTGCCAGTAGGTCAGGACAGGGAGCGTACAATGAGCAGTTCTTC. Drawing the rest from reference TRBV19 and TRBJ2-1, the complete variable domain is DGGITQSPKYLFRKEGQNVTLSCEQNLNHDAMYWYRQDPGQGLRLIYYSQIVNDFQKGDIAEGYSVSREKKESFPLTVTSAQKNPTAFYLCASRSGQGAYNEQFFGPGTRLTVL.

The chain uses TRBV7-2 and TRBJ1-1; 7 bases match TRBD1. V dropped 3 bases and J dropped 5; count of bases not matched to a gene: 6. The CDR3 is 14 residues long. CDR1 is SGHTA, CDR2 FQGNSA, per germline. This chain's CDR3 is CASSFRQGLTEAFF. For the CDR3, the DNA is TGTGCCAGCAGCTTTCGACAGGGTTTGACTGAAGCTTTCTTT.

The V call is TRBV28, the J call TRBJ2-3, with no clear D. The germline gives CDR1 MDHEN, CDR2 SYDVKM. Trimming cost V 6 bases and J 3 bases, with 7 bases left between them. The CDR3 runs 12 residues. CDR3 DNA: TGTGCCAGCAGGGTGAGGACAGATACGCAGTATTTT. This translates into CASRVRTDTQYF.

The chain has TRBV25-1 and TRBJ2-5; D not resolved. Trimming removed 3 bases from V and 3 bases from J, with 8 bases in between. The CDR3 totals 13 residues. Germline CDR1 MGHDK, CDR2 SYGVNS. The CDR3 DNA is TGTGCCAGCAGTGATGATGAGAAAGAGACCCAGTACTTC. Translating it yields CASSDDEKETQYF. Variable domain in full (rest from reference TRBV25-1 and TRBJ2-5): EADIYQTPRYLVIGTGKKITLECSQTMGHDKMYWYQQDPGMELHLIHYSYGVNSTEKGDLSSESTVSRIRTEHFPLTLESARPSHTSQYLCASSDDEKETQYFGPGTRLLVL.

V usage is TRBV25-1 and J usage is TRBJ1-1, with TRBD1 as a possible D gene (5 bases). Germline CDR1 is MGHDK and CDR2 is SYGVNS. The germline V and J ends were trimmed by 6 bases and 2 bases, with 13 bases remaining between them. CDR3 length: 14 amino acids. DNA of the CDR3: TGTGCCAGCAGGGGGCTCTCCGAAAACACTGAAGCTTTCTTT. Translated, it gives CASRGLSENTEAFF.

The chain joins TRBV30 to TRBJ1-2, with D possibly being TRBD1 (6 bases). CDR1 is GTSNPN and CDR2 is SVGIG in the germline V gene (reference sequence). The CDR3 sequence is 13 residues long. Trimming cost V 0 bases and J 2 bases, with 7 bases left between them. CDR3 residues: CAWSVTGNYGYTF. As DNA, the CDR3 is TGTGCCTGGAGTGTAACAGGGAACTATGGCTACACCTTC. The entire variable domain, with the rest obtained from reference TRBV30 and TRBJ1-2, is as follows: SQTIHQWPATLVQPVGSPLSLECTVEGTSNPNLYWYRQAAGRGLQLLFYSVGIGQISSEVPQNLSASRPQDRQFILSSKKLLLSDSGFYLCAWSVTGNYGYTFGSGTRLTVV.

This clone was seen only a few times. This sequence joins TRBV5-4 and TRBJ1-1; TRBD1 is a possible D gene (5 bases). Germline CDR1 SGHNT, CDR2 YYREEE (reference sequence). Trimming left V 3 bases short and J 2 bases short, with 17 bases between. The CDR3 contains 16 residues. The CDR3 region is CASSSGTASLNTEAFF. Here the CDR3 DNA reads TGTGCCAGCAGCTCAGGGACTGCGAGCCTAAACACTGAAGCTTTCTTT.

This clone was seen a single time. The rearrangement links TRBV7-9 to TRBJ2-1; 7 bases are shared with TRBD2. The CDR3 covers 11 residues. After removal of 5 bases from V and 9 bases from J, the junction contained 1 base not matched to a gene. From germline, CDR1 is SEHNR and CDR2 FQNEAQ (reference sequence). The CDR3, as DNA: TGTGCCAGCAGCCCGGGGGGTGAGCAGTTCTTC. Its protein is CASSPGGEQFF.

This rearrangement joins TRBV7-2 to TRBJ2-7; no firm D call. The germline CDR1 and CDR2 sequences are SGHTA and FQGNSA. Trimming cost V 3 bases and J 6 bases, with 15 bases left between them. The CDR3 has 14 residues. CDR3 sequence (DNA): TGTGCCAGCAGCTTTAGACTGAACGAGCGCGAGCAGTACTTC. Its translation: CASSFRLNEREQYF. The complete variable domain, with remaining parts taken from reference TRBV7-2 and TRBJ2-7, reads GAGVSQSPSNKVTEKGKDVELRCDPISGHTALYWYRQSLGQGLEFLIYFQGNSAPDKSGLPSDRFSAERTGGSVSTLTIQRTQQEDSAVYLCASSFRLNEREQYFGPGTRLTVT.

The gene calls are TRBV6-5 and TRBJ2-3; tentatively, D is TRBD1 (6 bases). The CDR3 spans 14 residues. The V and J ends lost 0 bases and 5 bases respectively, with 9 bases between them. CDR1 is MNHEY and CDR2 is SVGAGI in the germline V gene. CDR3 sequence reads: CASSYSSGEDTQYF. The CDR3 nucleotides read TGTGCCAGCAGTTACTCGTCAGGGGAAGATACGCAGTATTTT.

The CDR3 DNA is TGCGCCAGCAGCCGCAAACTTGACAGGAATGAAAAACTGTTTTTT. Its translation: CASSRKLDRNEKLFF. The chain is built from TRBV4-3 and TRBJ1-4; tentatively, D is TRBD1 (6 bases). This CDR3 is built from 15 residues. Trimming stripped 4 bases from V and 5 bases from J, with 14 bases between. Germline V lookup: CDR1 LGHNA, CDR2 YSLEER.

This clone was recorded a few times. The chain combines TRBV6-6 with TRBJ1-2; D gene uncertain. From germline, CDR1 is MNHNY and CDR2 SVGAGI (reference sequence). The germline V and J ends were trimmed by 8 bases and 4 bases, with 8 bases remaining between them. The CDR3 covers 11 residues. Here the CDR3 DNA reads TGTGCCAGCGAGGGAAGCTATGGCTACACCTTC. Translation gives CASEGSYGYTF.

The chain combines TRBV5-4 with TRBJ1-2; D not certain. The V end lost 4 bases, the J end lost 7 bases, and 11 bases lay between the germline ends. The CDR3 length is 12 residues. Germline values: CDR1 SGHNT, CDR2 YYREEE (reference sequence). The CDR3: CASSLDGVGYTF. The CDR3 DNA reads TGTGCCAGCAGCCTAGACGGCGTTGGCTACACCTTC.

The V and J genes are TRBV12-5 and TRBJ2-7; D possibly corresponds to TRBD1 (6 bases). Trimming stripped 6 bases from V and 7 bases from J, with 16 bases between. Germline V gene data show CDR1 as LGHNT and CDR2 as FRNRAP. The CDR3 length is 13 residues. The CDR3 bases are TGTGCTAGTGGCTACGGGGACAAACTAGAGCAGTACTTC. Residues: CASGYGDKLEQYF.

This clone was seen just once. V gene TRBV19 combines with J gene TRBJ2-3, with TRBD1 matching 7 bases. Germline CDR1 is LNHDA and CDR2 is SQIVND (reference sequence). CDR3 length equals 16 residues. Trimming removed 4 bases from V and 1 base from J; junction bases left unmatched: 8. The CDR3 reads CASSKLRDSRTDTQYF. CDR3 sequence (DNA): TGTGCCAGTAGTAAACTCCGGGACAGCCGCACAGATACGCAGTATTTT.

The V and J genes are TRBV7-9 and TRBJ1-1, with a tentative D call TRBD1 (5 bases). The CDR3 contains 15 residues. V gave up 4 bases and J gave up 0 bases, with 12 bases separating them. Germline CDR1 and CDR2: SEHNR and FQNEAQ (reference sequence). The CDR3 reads CASSSSGGMNTEAFF. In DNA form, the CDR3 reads TGTGCCAGCAGCTCTTCGGGGGGTATGAACACTGAAGCTTTCTTT.

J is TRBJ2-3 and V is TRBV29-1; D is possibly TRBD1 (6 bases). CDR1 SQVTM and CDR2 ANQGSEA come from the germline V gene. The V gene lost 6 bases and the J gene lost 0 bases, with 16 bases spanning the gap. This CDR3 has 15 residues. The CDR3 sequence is CSVEKTGPSTDTQYF. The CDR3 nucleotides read TGCAGCGTAGAAAAAACAGGGCCGAGCACAGATACGCAGTATTTT.

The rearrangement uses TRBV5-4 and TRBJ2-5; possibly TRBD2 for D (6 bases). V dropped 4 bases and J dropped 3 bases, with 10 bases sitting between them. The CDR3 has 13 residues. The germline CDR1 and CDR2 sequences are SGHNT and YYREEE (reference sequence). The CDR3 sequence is CASSPEGEETQYF. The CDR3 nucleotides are TGTGCCAGCAGCCCGGAGGGTGAAGAGACCCAGTACTTC. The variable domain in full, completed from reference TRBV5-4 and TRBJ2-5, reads ETGVTQSPTHLIKTRGQQVTLRCSSQSGHNTVSWYQQALGQGPQFIFQYYREEENGRGNFPPRFSGLQFPNYSSELNVNALELDDSALYLCASSPEGEETQYFGPGTRLLVL.

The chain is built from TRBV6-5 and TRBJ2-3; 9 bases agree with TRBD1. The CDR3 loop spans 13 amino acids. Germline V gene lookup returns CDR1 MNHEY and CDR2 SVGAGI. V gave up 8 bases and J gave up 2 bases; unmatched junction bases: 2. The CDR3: CASGDRVTDTQYF. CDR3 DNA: TGTGCCAGCGGGGACAGGGTCACAGATACGCAGTATTTT.

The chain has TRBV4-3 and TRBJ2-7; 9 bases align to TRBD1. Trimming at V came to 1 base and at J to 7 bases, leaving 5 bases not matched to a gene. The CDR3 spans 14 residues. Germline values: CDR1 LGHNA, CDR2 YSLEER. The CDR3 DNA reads TGCGCCAGCAGCCAAGCTGACAGGGGGGGGGAGCAGTACTTC. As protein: CASSQADRGGEQYF.

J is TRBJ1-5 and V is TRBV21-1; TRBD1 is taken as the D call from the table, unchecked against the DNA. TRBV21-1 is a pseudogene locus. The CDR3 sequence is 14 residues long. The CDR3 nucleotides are TGTGCCAGCAGCACCGGACAGGGACCGATGGTAACGCATTTT. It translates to CASSTGQGPMVTHF.

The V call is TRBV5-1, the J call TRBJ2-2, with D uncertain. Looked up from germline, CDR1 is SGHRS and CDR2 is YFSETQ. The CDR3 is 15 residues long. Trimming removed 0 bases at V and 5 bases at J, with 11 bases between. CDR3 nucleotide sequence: TGCGCCAGCAGCTTGGACCGGTATCATACCGGGGAGCTGTTTTTT. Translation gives CASSLDRYHTGELFF.

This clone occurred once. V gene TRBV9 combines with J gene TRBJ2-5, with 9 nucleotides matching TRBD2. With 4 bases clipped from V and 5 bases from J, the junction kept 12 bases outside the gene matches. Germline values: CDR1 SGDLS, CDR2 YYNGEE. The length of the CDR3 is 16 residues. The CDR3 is CASSYSGGPKAETQYF. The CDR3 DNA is TGTGCCAGCAGCTATAGCGGGGGCCCTAAAGCGGAGACCCAGTACTTC.

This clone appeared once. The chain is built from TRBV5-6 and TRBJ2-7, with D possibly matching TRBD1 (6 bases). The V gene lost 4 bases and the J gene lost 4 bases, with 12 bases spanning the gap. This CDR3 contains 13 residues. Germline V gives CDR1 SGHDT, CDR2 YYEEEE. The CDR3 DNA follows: TGTGCCAGCAGCCAGGGGATTGGTTACGAGCAGTACTTC. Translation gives CASSQGIGYEQYF.